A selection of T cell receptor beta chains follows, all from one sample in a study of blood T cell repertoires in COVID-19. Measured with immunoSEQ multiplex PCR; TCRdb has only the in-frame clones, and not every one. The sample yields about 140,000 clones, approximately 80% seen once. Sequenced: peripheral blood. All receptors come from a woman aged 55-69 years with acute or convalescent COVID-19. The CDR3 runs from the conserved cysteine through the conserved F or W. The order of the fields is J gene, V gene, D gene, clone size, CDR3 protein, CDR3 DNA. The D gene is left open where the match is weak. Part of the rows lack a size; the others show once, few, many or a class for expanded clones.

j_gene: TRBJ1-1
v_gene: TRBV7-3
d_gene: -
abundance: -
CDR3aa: CASSLSGPVNTEAFF
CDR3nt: TGTGCCAGCAGCTTGAGTGGGCCCGTGAACACTGAAGCTTTCTTT

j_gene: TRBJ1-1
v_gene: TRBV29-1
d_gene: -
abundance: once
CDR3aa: CSVGKGAGVYTEAFF
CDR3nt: TGCAGCGTCGGGAAAGGGGCAGGGGTATACACTGAAGCTTTCTTT

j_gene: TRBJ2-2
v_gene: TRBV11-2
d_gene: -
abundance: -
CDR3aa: CASSLDIGELFF
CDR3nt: TGTGCCAGCAGCTTAGATATCGGGGAGCTGTTTTTT

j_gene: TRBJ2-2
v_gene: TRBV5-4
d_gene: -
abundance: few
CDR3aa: CASSLDPNTGELFF
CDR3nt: TGTGCCAGCAGCTTGGATCCTAACACCGGGGAGCTGTTTTTT

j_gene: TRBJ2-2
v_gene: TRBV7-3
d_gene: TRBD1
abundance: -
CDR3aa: CASSPTGGRVELFF
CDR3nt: TGTGCCAGCAGCCCCACAGGGGGTAGGGTGGAGCTGTTTTTT

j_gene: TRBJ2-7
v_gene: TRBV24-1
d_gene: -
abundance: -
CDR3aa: CATNPVLGPPSYEQYF
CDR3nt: TGTGCCACCAACCCCGTGCTGGGGCCCCCATCCTACGAGCAGTACTTC

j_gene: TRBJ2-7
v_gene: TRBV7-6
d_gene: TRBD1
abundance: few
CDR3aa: CASSSRGSTAYEQYF
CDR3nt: TGTGCCAGCAGCTCCAGGGGGAGCACTGCCTACGAGCAGTACTTC

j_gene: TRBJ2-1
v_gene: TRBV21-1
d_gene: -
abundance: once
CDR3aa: CASTDSPNNEQFF
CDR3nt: TGTGCCAGCACCGACAGTCCCAACAATGAGCAGTTCTTC

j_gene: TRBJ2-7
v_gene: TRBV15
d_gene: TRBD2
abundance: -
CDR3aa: CATSRVAGEQYEQYF
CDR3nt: TGTGCCACCAGCAGAGTGGCGGGAGAACAGTACGAGCAGTACTTC

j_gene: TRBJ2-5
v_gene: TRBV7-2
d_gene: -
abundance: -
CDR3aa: CASSLDLATVLETQYF
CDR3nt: TGTGCCAGCAGCTTAGATCTCGCGACAGTATTGGAGACCCAGTACTTC

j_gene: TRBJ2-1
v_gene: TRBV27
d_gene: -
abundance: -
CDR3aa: CATTTGYNEQFF
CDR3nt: TGTGCCACTACCACCGGTTACAATGAGCAGTTCTTC

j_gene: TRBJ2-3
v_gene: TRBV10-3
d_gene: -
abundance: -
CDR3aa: CAISDPLAGSTDTQYF
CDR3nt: TGTGCCATCAGTGATCCGTTAGCCGGTAGCACAGATACGCAGTATTTT

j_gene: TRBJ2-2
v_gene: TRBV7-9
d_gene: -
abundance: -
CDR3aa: CASSLRAGLYGELFF
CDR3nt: TGTGCCAGCAGCTTGAGGGCAGGACTGTACGGGGAGCTGTTTTTT

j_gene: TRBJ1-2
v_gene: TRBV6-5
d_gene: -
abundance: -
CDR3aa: CASSYRQGPYGYTF
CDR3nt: TGTGCCAGCAGTTACCGTCAGGGGCCTTATGGCTACACCTTC

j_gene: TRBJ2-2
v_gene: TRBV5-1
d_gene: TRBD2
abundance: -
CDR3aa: CASSLDGLGNTGELFF
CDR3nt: TGCGCCAGCAGCTTGGACGGACTAGGGAACACCGGGGAGCTGTTTTTT

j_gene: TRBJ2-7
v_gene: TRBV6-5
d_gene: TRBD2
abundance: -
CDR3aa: CASSLSGGSYEQYF
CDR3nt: TGTGCCAGCAGCTTGAGCGGGGGCTCCTACGAGCAGTACTTC

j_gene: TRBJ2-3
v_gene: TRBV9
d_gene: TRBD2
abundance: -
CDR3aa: CASSVTAGGSSTDTQYF
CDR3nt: TGTGCCAGCAGCGTCACCGCGGGGGGGTCTAGCACAGATACGCAGTATTTT

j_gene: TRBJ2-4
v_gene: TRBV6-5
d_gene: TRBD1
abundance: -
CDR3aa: CASRSTGGLVQYF
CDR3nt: TGTGCCAGCAGGTCGACAGGGGGATTGGTTCAGTACTTC

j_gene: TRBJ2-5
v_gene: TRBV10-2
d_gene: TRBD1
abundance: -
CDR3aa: CASSDPGQGQKTQYF
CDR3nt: TGCGCCAGCAGTGATCCGGGACAGGGGCAAAAGACCCAGTACTTC

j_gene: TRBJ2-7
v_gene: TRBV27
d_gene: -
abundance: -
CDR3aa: CASSFGQGRGEQYF
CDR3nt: TGTGCCAGCAGTTTCGGCCAGGGTCGTGGCGAGCAGTACTTC